This is a list of T cell receptor beta chains from one sample in a study of OX40 agonist ivuxolimab in advanced cancers. The protocol was immunoSEQ multiplex PCR, while the TCRdb copy is restricted to in-frame clones and leaves out a portion. The table records around 43,000 clones, around 92% of them present only once. Sequencing used CD4+ or CD8+ T cells sorted from blood, obtained in a trial of the OX40 agonist ivuxolimab. These receptors were collected from an adult with an advanced solid tumor such as melanoma, head and neck, liver or kidney cancer. Each CDR3 is given with its conserved first and last residue. Fields, in order: CDR3 length, clone size, V gene, J gene, D gene, CDR3 protein, CDR3 DNA. A D gene is named only where the DNA matches it firmly. Where a row states a size, it is once, few, many or the class of an expanded clone; other rows omit it.

length: 16; size: -; V: TRBV7-8; J: TRBJ1-2; D: TRBD1; CDR3: CASSPSDRRVDYGYTF; DNA: TGTGCCAGCAGCCCCTCGGACAGGCGGGTCGACTATGGCTACACCTTC
length: 14; size: once; V: TRBV6-1; J: TRBJ2-7; D: -; CDR3: CASSEGSPNYEQYF; DNA: TGTGCCAGCAGTGAAGGAAGCCCCAACTACGAGCAGTACTTC
length: 16; size: -; V: TRBV5-1; J: TRBJ2-3; D: TRBD1; CDR3: CASSLAGTGSEDTQYF; DNA: TGCGCCAGCAGCTTGGCTGGGACAGGGTCGGAGGATACGCAGTATTTT
length: 17; size: -; V: TRBV5-5; J: TRBJ1-3; D: TRBD1; CDR3: CASSPDSQGVTGNTIYF; DNA: TGTGCCAGCAGCCCGGACAGTCAGGGGGTGACTGGAAACACCATATATTTT
length: 15; size: -; V: TRBV2; J: TRBJ2-3; D: -; CDR3: CASRDRTILRDTQYF; DNA: TGTGCCAGCAGGGACAGGACTATCCTGAGAGATACGCAGTATTTT
length: 15; size: -; V: TRBV7-9; J: TRBJ2-3; D: TRBD1; CDR3: CASSSRTGGTDTQYF; DNA: TGTGCCAGCAGCAGCCGGACAGGTGGCACAGATACGCAGTATTTT
length: 16; size: -; V: TRBV9; J: TRBJ2-7; D: -; CDR3: CASSLGGTGLSYEQYF; DNA: TGTGCCAGCAGTTTAGGGGGGACGGGTCTCTCCTACGAGCAGTACTTC
length: 12; size: once; V: TRBV2; J: TRBJ2-7; D: -; CDR3: CASIPSQYEQYF; DNA: TGTGCCAGCATCCCGTCGCAGTACGAGCAGTACTTC
length: 15; size: -; V: TRBV9; J: TRBJ2-1; D: TRBD2; CDR3: CASSATGGPDNEQFF; DNA: TGTGCCAGCAGCGCCACGGGGGGGCCCGACAATGAGCAGTTCTTC
length: 17; size: -; V: TRBV13; J: TRBJ2-7; D: TRBD1; CDR3: CASSFQTGTERAYEQYF; DNA: TGTGCCAGCAGCTTCCAGACAGGGACAGAGAGGGCCTACGAGCAGTACTTC
length: 14; size: -; V: TRBV9; J: TRBJ2-7; D: -; CDR3: CASSVGDYSYEQYF; DNA: TGTGCCAGCAGCGTAGGAGACTACTCCTACGAGCAGTACTTC
length: 14; size: -; V: TRBV5-1; J: TRBJ2-1; D: TRBD2; CDR3: CASRTSGGYNEQFF; DNA: TGCGCCAGCCGTACTAGCGGGGGCTACAATGAGCAGTTCTTC
length: 14; size: -; V: TRBV6-6; J: TRBJ2-5; D: -; CDR3: CATNAAGRSETQYF; DNA: TGTGCCACAAATGCCGCGGGAAGATCGGAGACCCAGTACTTC
length: 15; size: -; V: TRBV5-4; J: TRBJ2-7; D: -; CDR3: CASSGLRQGTDEQYF; DNA: TGTGCCAGCAGCGGGCTTAGGCAGGGAACGGACGAGCAGTACTTC
length: 12; size: -; V: TRBV7-9; J: TRBJ1-1; D: -; CDR3: CASSLQNTEAFF; DNA: TGTGCCAGCAGCTTACAGAACACTGAAGCTTTCTTT
length: 12; size: -; V: TRBV9; J: TRBJ1-2; D: -; CDR3: CASSDRVYGYTF; DNA: TGTGCCAGCAGCGACCGGGTTTATGGCTACACCTTC
length: 13; size: -; V: TRBV13; J: TRBJ1-2; D: -; CDR3: CASSLEMGQGYTF; DNA: TGTGCCAGCAGCTTAGAGATGGGGCAAGGCTACACCTTC
length: 12; size: -; V: TRBV9; J: TRBJ2-7; D: -; CDR3: CASSSRPYEQYF; DNA: TGTGCCAGCAGCTCTCGACCCTACGAGCAGTACTTC
length: 16; size: -; V: TRBV27; J: TRBJ2-7; D: TRBD1; CDR3: CASRFGTGTGKYEQYF; DNA: TGTGCCAGCAGGTTTGGGACCGGGACAGGTAAATACGAGCAGTACTTC
length: 17; size: -; V: TRBV23-1; J: TRBJ1-1; D: -; CDR3: CASSQFILSGLGSEAFF; DNA: TGCGCCAGCAGTCAATTCATTCTTTCGGGACTGGGCTCTGAAGCTTTCTTT
length: 15; size: -; V: TRBV7-9; J: TRBJ2-5; D: -; CDR3: CASSSRVLWKETQYF; DNA: TGTGCCAGCAGTTCCAGGGTTCTTTGGAAAGAGACCCAGTACTTC
length: 14; size: -; V: TRBV4-1; J: TRBJ2-2; D: -; CDR3: CASSQVEAAGELFF; DNA: TGCGCCAGCAGCCAAGTTGAGGCGGCCGGGGAGCTGTTTTTT
length: 15; size: -; V: TRBV28; J: TRBJ1-6; D: -; CDR3: CASSLDSAGNSPLHF; DNA: TGTGCCAGCAGTCTAGACAGCGCAGGAAATTCACCCCTCCACTTT
length: 17; size: -; V: TRBV6-1; J: TRBJ2-7; D: -; CDR3: CASSEPRDSKFLYEQYF; DNA: TGTGCCAGCAGTGAGCCCCGGGACTCGAAATTCTTATACGAGCAGTACTTC
length: 16; size: -; V: TRBV2; J: TRBJ2-5; D: TRBD2; CDR3: CASSGMISGRGETQYF; DNA: TGTGCCAGCAGTGGCATGATTAGCGGGAGGGGAGAGACCCAGTACTTC
length: 15; size: once; V: TRBV10-3; J: TRBJ1-2; D: -; CDR3: CAISESSGVRYGYTF; DNA: TGTGCCATCAGTGAGTCGTCCGGGGTACGATATGGCTACACCTTC
length: 15; size: -; V: TRBV27; J: TRBJ1-2; D: TRBD1; CDR3: CATLPGQGSSYGYTF; DNA: TGTGCCACCCTACCGGGACAGGGGTCGAGCTATGGCTACACCTTC